Below, 30 T cell receptor beta chains from the same sample are listed, as sequenced in a study of blood T cell repertoires in COVID-19. Sequencing was performed with immunoSEQ multiplex PCR; in TCRdb, only in-frame clones are kept and a portion is missing. The table shows over 150,000 clones, with more than 90% occurring only once. The sequenced material came from peripheral blood. The receptors originated from a man aged 45-65 years with acute or convalescent COVID-19.

The chain is built from TRBV18 and TRBJ1-1; D gene unclear. CDR1 KGHSH and CDR2 LQKENI come from the germline V gene. Trimming removed 6 bases at V and 1 base at J, with 12 bases between. This CDR3 contains 14 residues. In nucleotides, the CDR3 is TGTGCCAGCTCGCAGATACAGAGGAACACTGAAGCTTTCTTT. Amino acids: CASSQIQRNTEAFF.

The chain carries TRBV2 and TRBJ2-6; D remains unclear. Looked up from germline, CDR1 is SNHLY and CDR2 is FYNNEI. V was shortened by 8 bases and J by 2 bases, with 13 bases between the two germline ends. CDR3 length: 15 residues. CDR3 bases: TGTGCCAGCCAATCGGGTAATCCTGGGGCCAACGTCCTGACTTTC. It yields the protein CASQSGNPGANVLTF.

This chain uses TRBV6-5 with TRBJ2-2; 8 bases match TRBD1. This CDR3 comprises 15 residues. Germline CDR1 reads MNHEY; CDR2 reads SVGAGI. V lost 3 bases, J lost 5 bases, and 5 bases stayed unmatched. Here the CDR3 DNA reads TGTGCCAGCAGTTATTCGCAGGGGGCGACCGGGGAGCTGTTTTTT. This encodes CASSYSQGATGELFF.

The rearrangement joins TRBV6-5 to TRBJ1-3; D is possibly TRBD1 (6 bases). V shed 4 bases and J shed 1 base, with 11 bases lying between them. Looked up from germline, CDR1 is MNHEY and CDR2 is SVGAGI. The CDR3 length is 15 residues. The chain's CDR3 is CASSLNRVSGNTIYF. CDR3 nucleotide sequence: TGTGCCAGCAGTTTAAACAGGGTATCTGGAAACACCATATATTTT.

Note on this clone: Germline is not matched at one junction end, which may reflect a read error. This sequence joins TRBV3-1 (or the pseudogene TRBV3-2) and TRBJ2-1; D possibly corresponds to TRBD1 (5 bases). Germline CDR1 LGHDT, CDR2 YNNKEL (reference sequence). The CDR3 contains 16 residues. The CDR3 region is CASSQDGSGSFNEQFF. CDR3 DNA: TGTGCCAGCAGCCAAGATGGGTCAGGGTCCTTCAATGAGCAGTTCTTC.

The table lists this clone with a count of one. The rearrangement joins TRBV18 to TRBJ1-1; TRBD1 matches at 11 bases. With V trimmed by 5 bases and J by 4 bases, 6 bases remained unmatched. This CDR3 contains 15 residues. The germline gives CDR1 KGHSH, CDR2 LQKENI. The CDR3 reads CASSAGTGGGTEAFF. The DNA of the CDR3 is TGTGCCAGCTCAGCCGGGACAGGGGGGGGCACTGAAGCTTTCTTT.

The chain has TRBV5-4 and TRBJ2-3; D is ambiguous. Trimming took 0 bases from V and 2 from J, leaving 10 bases between them. CDR1 SGHNT and CDR2 YYREEE come from the germline V gene (reference sequence). This CDR3 comprises 15 residues. The CDR3 nucleotides read TGTGCCAGCAGCTTGGTCGAGGCCAACACAGATACGCAGTATTTT. This translates into CASSLVEANTDTQYF. The whole variable domain, filled in from reference TRBV5-4 and TRBJ2-3, reads ETGVTQSPTHLIKTRGQQVTLRCSSQSGHNTVSWYQQALGQGPQFIFQYYREEENGRGNFPPRFSGLQFPNYSSELNVNALELDDSALYLCASSLVEANTDTQYFGPGTRLTVL.

The gene calls are TRBV3-1 (or the pseudogene TRBV3-2) and TRBJ1-4; D call uncertain. Trimming left V 4 bases short and J 6 bases short, with 15 bases between. Germline CDR1 and CDR2: LGHDT and YNNKEL (reference sequence). This CDR3 has 15 residues. DNA for the CDR3: TGTGCCAGCAGCCCCAAGAATGGCGGGCATGAAAAACTGTTTTTT. Residues: CASSPKNGGHEKLFF.

The J gene is TRBJ2-7, the V gene TRBV28, with a weak D call TRBD2 (6 bases). With 10 bases removed from V and 2 bases from J, the gap between germline ends came to 15 bases. The CDR3 spans 13 residues. Germline values: CDR1 MDHEN, CDR2 SYDVKM. The CDR3 DNA follows: TGTGCCATCCGAGGTAGCGGCCCCTACGAGCAGTACTTC. It yields the protein CAIRGSGPYEQYF.

The chain recombines TRBV5-1 with TRBJ2-5, with D possibly matching TRBD2 (5 bases). Germline CDR1 and CDR2: SGHRS and YFSETQ. Trimming removed 0 bases at V and 2 bases at J, with 8 bases between. The CDR3 sequence is 14 residues long. CDR3 amino acids: CASSLETGQETQYF. CDR3 bases: TGCGCCAGCAGCTTGGAGACGGGGCAAGAGACCCAGTACTTC.

The gene calls are TRBV28 and TRBJ2-7; TRBD2 matches at 9 bases. Germline trimming cut 3 bases from V and 7 bases from J; bases unmatched to any gene: 7. The CDR3 extends over 14 amino acids. Germline-derived CDR1 and CDR2 are MDHEN and SYDVKM. The CDR3 nucleotides read TGTGCCAGCAGTTTCGCGGGAGGGACGGGAGAGCAGTACTTC. Translating it yields CASSFAGGTGEQYF.

The J gene is TRBJ2-3, the V gene TRBV28; no clear D gene. The CDR3 spans 16 residues. V was clipped by 4 bases and J by 0 bases, with 14 bases between them. CDR1 and CDR2 (germline): MDHEN, SYDVKM. CDR3 region: CASSSQFWASTDTQYF. In DNA form, the CDR3 reads TGTGCCAGCAGTTCGCAATTTTGGGCCAGCACAGATACGCAGTATTTT. Filled out from reference TRBV28 and TRBJ2-3, the complete variable domain reads DVKVTQSSRYLVKRTGEKVFLECVQDMDHENMFWYRQDPGLGLRLIYFSYDVKMKEKGDIPEGYSVSREKKERFSLILESASTNQTSMYLCASSSQFWASTDTQYFGPGTRLTVL.

The chain carries TRBV7-6 and TRBJ1-1; tentative D call: TRBD1 (6 bases). Trimming removed 5 bases from V and 9 bases from J, with 16 bases in between. In germline, CDR1 is SGHVS, CDR2 FNYEAQ. The CDR3 is 13 residues long. CDR3 protein: CASSEVGGGKAFF. The CDR3 DNA is TGTGCCAGCAGCGAAGTAGGGGGAGGGAAAGCTTTCTTT.

The J gene is TRBJ2-2, the V gene TRBV10-3; 8 bases align to TRBD1. The ends lost 6 bases at V and 6 bases at J; junction bases unmatched: 9. Germline lookup yields CDR1 ENHRY and CDR2 SYGVKD. The CDR3 is 15 amino acids. CDR3 in amino acids: CAIRGTGEGPGELFF. CDR3 in DNA: TGTGCCATCAGGGGGACAGGTGAAGGACCCGGGGAGCTGTTTTTT.

This chain connects TRBV27 to TRBJ2-7; TRBD2 matches 11 bases. V shed 8 bases, J shed 2 bases, and the junction held 11 bases outside the gene matches. CDR1 MNHEY and CDR2 SMNVEV come from the germline V gene (reference sequence). This CDR3 comprises 16 residues. The CDR3 protein is CASSRFSGRATYEQYF. In DNA, the CDR3 is TGTGCCAGCTCCCGTTTTAGCGGGAGGGCCACCTACGAGCAGTACTTC.

The V call is TRBV5-1, the J call TRBJ2-1; tentative D call: TRBD2 (7 bases). Trimming cost V 6 bases and J 4 bases, with 14 bases left between them. The CDR3 is 14 residues long. Looked up from germline, CDR1 is SGHRS and CDR2 is YFSETQ. In DNA form, the CDR3 reads TGCGCCAGCACCACGGGGGGCGGGTACAATGAGCAGTTCTTC. The encoded protein is CASTTGGGYNEQFF.

The chain joins TRBV7-8 to TRBJ2-1; 7 positions agree with TRBD2. Germline V gene lookup returns CDR1 SGHVS and CDR2 FQNEAQ. The CDR3 sequence is 14 residues long. Trimming at V came to 1 base and at J to 9 bases, leaving 6 bases not matched to a gene. CDR3 amino acids: CASSLVGAGVEQFF. The CDR3, as DNA: TGTGCCAGCAGCTTAGTCGGCGCGGGAGTTGAGCAGTTCTTC.

The CDR3 region is CAISADRGQTGNTIYF. The DNA of the CDR3 is TGTGCCATCAGTGCCGACAGGGGGCAGACGGGAAACACCATATATTTT. The gene calls are TRBV10-3 and TRBJ1-3; 10 bases line up with TRBD1. J gave up 4 bases and V 4 bases, and 7 bases lay outside the gene matches. This CDR3 region has 16 residues. CDR1 is ENHRY and CDR2 is SYGVKD in the germline V gene.

The rearrangement uses TRBV7-3 and TRBJ2-1; maybe TRBD2 (5 bases). CDR3 size: 15 residues. Germline V CDR1 and CDR2: SGHTA, FQGTGA. With 3 bases removed from V and 6 bases from J, the gap between germline ends came to 15 bases. DNA for the CDR3: TGTGCCAGCAGCTTTCTGTCCGGGATCAGCAATGAGCAGTTCTTC. Residues: CASSFLSGISNEQFF.

This chain uses TRBV4-2 with TRBJ2-6; 7 positions match TRBD1. V was clipped by 3 bases and J by 0 bases; unmatched bases: 11. The CDR3 is 19 amino acids. Looked up from germline, CDR1 is LGHNA and CDR2 is YNFKEQ. Written as DNA, the CDR3 is TGTGCCAGCAGCCACCCTTGGACAGGCTATTACTCTGGGGCCAACGTCCTGACTTTC. It codes for CASSHPWTGYYSGANVLTF.

CDR3 sequence: CASSLGTATYNEQFF. In DNA, the CDR3 is TGTGCCAGCAGCCTGGGGACTGCAACCTACAATGAGCAGTTCTTC. The chain combines TRBV7-2 with TRBJ2-1, with a tentative D call TRBD2 (6 bases). This CDR3 has 15 residues. Deletions cut 5 bases from V and 2 bases from J, with 13 bases between. Germline loops: CDR1 SGHTA, CDR2 FQGNSA.

This clone was detected only once. V gene TRBV19 combines with J gene TRBJ2-5; D unclear. CDR1 and CDR2 from the germline V gene are LNHDA and SQIVND (reference sequence). Trimming removed 9 bases at V and 1 base at J, with 15 bases between. The CDR3 has 14 amino acids. The chain's CDR3 is CASVGKGIQETQYF. The CDR3 DNA follows: TGTGCCAGCGTGGGCAAAGGAATCCAAGAGACCCAGTACTTC.

The chain is built from TRBV4-3 and TRBJ1-1; TRBD1 matches at 11 bases. V gave up 2 bases and J gave up 3 bases; unmatched junction bases: 2. Germline V gene lookup returns CDR1 LGHNA and CDR2 YSLEER. This CDR3 comprises 15 residues. The CDR3 DNA follows: TGCGCCAGCAGCCAAAGGGGACAGGGGGACACTGAAGCTTTCTTT. As protein: CASSQRGQGDTEAFF.

V and J are TRBV19 and TRBJ1-3, with a tentative D call TRBD1 (6 bases). This CDR3 has 16 amino acids. CDR1 and CDR2 (germline): LNHDA, SQIVND (reference sequence). The V end lost 2 bases, the J end lost 0 bases, and 11 bases lay between the germline ends. The CDR3 sequence is CASSITGSSSGNTIYF. The CDR3 DNA is TGTGCCAGTAGTATAACAGGGTCGAGCTCTGGAAACACCATATATTTT.

The chain employs TRBV28 and TRBJ1-2, with D perhaps matching TRBD1 (6 bases). Germline CDR1 reads MDHEN; CDR2 reads SYDVKM. CDR3 length: 13 residues. V gave up 5 bases and J gave up 4 bases, with 11 bases separating them. CDR3 DNA: TGTGCCAGCAGTACGGACAGCAGCTATGGCTACACCTTC. Residues: CASSTDSSYGYTF.

Note on this clone: Other DNA sequences within the sample encode an identical CDR3. This chain uses TRBV20-1 with TRBJ2-3; TRBD2 is a possible D gene (6 bases). CDR3 length: 15 residues. Deletions cut 3 bases from V and 3 bases from J, with 16 bases between. Germline V lookup: CDR1 DFQATT, CDR2 SNEGSKA (reference sequence). This chain's CDR3 is CSASPGTGGTDTQYF. In DNA form, the CDR3 reads TGCAGTGCTAGTCCCGGGACTGGGGGGACAGATACGCAGTATTTT.

The chain joins TRBV7-2 to TRBJ1-5; 7 nucleotides agree with TRBD1. The CDR3 is 16 residues long. Germline loops: CDR1 SGHTA, CDR2 FQGNSA. Trimming cost V 5 bases and J 4 bases; bases outside gene matches: 11. CDR3 sequence (DNA): TGTGCCAGCAGCACAGGGGTGGCGGGGACGAATCAGCCCCAGCATTTT. Translation: CASSTGVAGTNQPQHF.

The chain joins TRBV29-1 to TRBJ2-3; the match to TRBD2 covers 11 bases. The ends lost 6 bases at V and 4 bases at J; junction bases unmatched: 9. CDR1 is SQVTM and CDR2 is ANQGSEA in the germline V gene. The CDR3 sequence is 15 residues long. This CDR3 is CSVPIAGGPSDTQYF. In DNA, the CDR3 is TGCAGCGTACCAATAGCGGGAGGGCCTTCAGATACGCAGTATTTT.

About this clone: Other DNA sequences of this sample code for an identical CDR3. The rearrangement joins TRBV11-2 to TRBJ1-5; 7 bases are a match to TRBD1. The V and J ends lost 1 base and 4 bases, in that order; junction bases with no gene match: 1. Germline assignment: CDR1 SGHAT and CDR2 FQNNGV. The CDR3 extends over 14 amino acids. The CDR3 spells CASSLGQGNQPQHF. CDR3 sequence (DNA): TGTGCCAGCAGCTTAGGACAGGGAAATCAGCCCCAGCATTTT.

This CDR3 is CSVESLAGGLLEQYF. The DNA for the CDR3 is TGCAGCGTTGAATCTCTAGCGGGAGGGCTTTTGGAGCAGTACTTC. V and J are TRBV29-1 and TRBJ2-7; 12 nucleotides line up with TRBD2. CDR3 length: 15 residues. Unmatched junction bases numbered 9, after V lost 2 bases and J lost 7 bases. Per germline, CDR1 SQVTM and CDR2 ANQGSEA.